Below are 12 T cell receptor beta chains sequenced from a single sample in a study of pediatric ulcerative colitis. Clones were read by immunoSEQ multiplex PCR, and TCRdb kept only the in-frame ones, dropping some. The sample has roughly 30,000 clones, roughly four fifths seen once. Sample: blood. The receptors here all came from a boy between 10 and 17 years old with severe ulcerative colitis.

The CDR3 reads CASSYLGQGGYTF. CDR3 nucleotide sequence: TGTGCCAGCAGTTACCTCGGTCAGGGTGGCTACACCTTC. The V and J genes are TRBV6-5 and TRBJ1-2, with D perhaps matching TRBD1 (5 bases). This CDR3 is built from 13 residues. V lost 2 bases and J lost 7, with 11 bases in between. Germline-derived CDR1 and CDR2 are MNHEY and SVGAGI.

The chain uses TRBV6-1 and TRBJ2-7; D is uncertain. With 7 bases removed from V and 3 bases from J, the gap between germline ends came to 16 bases. The CDR3 loop spans 14 amino acids. CDR1 is MNHNS, CDR2 SASEGT, per germline. The DNA for the CDR3 is TGTGCCAGCATTCCATCTAGAGGAAGCTACGAGCAGTACTTC. This sequence encodes CASIPSRGSYEQYF.

As regards this clone: The sample contains more than one DNA sequence encoding this CDR3. The chain carries TRBV29-1 and TRBJ1-2; D is possibly TRBD1 (6 bases). The CDR3 runs 15 residues. V lost 1 base, J lost 4 bases, and 16 bases lay in between. Germline CDR1 SQVTM, CDR2 ANQGSEA. DNA of the CDR3: TGCAGCGTTGAAGGGGGGCGGGACGGACTCTATGGCTACACCTTC. Residues: CSVEGGRDGLYGYTF.

The CDR3 DNA follows: TGTGCCTGGAGTCCGGGACTACTCAATGAGCAGTTCTTC. Amino acids: CAWSPGLLNEQFF. The chain uses TRBV30 and TRBJ2-1; 7 bases agree with TRBD2. The CDR3 is made up of 13 amino acids. J lost 6 bases, V lost 2 bases, and 4 bases had no gene match. Per germline, CDR1 GTSNPN and CDR2 SVGIG (reference sequence).

The chain employs TRBV5-5 and TRBJ2-5; 9 nucleotides line up with TRBD2. Germline V lookup: CDR1 SGHKS, CDR2 YYEKEE (reference sequence). V dropped 0 bases and J dropped 5; count of bases not matched to a gene: 5. This CDR3 comprises 15 residues. DNA of the CDR3: TGTGCCAGCAGCTTGGCGCCCAGCGGGGGGGAGACCCAGTACTTC. This codes for CASSLAPSGGETQYF.

The rearrangement uses TRBV11-1 and TRBJ1-2; no firm D call. This CDR3 comprises 19 residues. CDR1 and CDR2 (germline): SGHAT, FQDESV (reference sequence). The ends were cut back, 5 bases at V and 4 bases at J, with 29 bases in the middle. CDR3 nucleotide sequence: TGTGCCAGCAGCGCGCGAGACGGACTGACGCCTACCAAGGTCTATGGCTACACCTTC. Its protein product is CASSARDGLTPTKVYGYTF. Full variable domain (missing parts from reference TRBV11-1 and TRBJ1-2): EAEVAQSPRYKITEKSQAVAFWCDPISGHATLYWYRQILGQGPELLVQFQDESVVDDSQLPKDRFSAERLKGVDSTLKIQPAELGDSAMYLCASSARDGLTPTKVYGYTFGSGTRLTVV.

The chain has TRBV19 and TRBJ2-1, with 16 bases matching TRBD2. Germline V gene sequence: CDR1 LNHDA, CDR2 SQIVND (reference sequence). After removal of 5 bases from V and 10 bases from J, the junction contained 5 bases not matched to a gene. This CDR3 comprises 15 residues. The CDR3: CASSAPGLAGGEQFF. DNA for the CDR3: TGTGCCAGTAGTGCTCCGGGACTAGCGGGGGGGGAGCAGTTCTTC.

This clone was observed a single time. The V and J genes are TRBV2 and TRBJ2-7; D is unresolved. The V end was cut by 1 base, the J end by 3 bases, with 7 bases between. The germline CDR1 and CDR2 sequences are SNHLY and FYNNEI. CDR3 length: 13 residues. This chain's CDR3 is CASSEGILYEQYF. In nucleotides, the CDR3 is TGTGCCAGCAGTGAAGGGATCCTCTACGAGCAGTACTTC. The complete variable domain, with remaining parts taken from reference TRBV2 and TRBJ2-7, reads EPEVTQTPSHQVTQMGQEVILRCVPISNHLYFYWYRQILGQKVEFLVSFYNNEISEKSEIFDDQFSVERPDGSNFTLKIRSTKLEDSAMYFCASSEGILYEQYFGPGTRLTVT.

This chain uses TRBV6-5 with TRBJ2-5; 8 bases are shared with TRBD2. Germline V gene lookup returns CDR1 MNHEY and CDR2 SVGAGI. The trim removed 2 bases at V and 4 bases at J, leaving 9 bases unmatched. The CDR3 is made up of 16 amino acids. As DNA, the CDR3 is TGTGCCAGCAGTTACGCGGGGGGACTACCCCGAGAGACCCAGTACTTC. Translated, it gives CASSYAGGLPRETQYF.

This clone was detected a few times. This chain connects TRBV19 to TRBJ1-2, with D hard to call. Between the trimmed V and J ends, which lost 9 bases and 4 bases, there was a span of 12 bases. This CDR3 has 12 amino acids. Per the germline V gene, CDR1 is LNHDA and CDR2 is SQIVND (reference sequence). The DNA for the CDR3 is TGTGCCAGCCCCCTCGGGGTCTATGGCTACACCTTC. It is translated as CASPLGVYGYTF.

The chain has TRBV19 and TRBJ2-1; D unclear. Germline V CDR1 and CDR2: LNHDA, SQIVND (reference sequence). The CDR3 consists of 14 residues. Trimming cost V 4 bases and J 4 bases, with 11 bases left between them. CDR3: CASSRIHQYNEQFF. CDR3 DNA: TGTGCCAGTAGTAGGATACACCAATACAATGAGCAGTTCTTC.

V gene TRBV5-1 combines with J gene TRBJ2-1; D is possibly TRBD2 (5 bases). Looked up from germline, CDR1 is SGHRS and CDR2 is YFSETQ. The CDR3 runs to 15 residues. V was pared by 7 bases and J by 0 bases, with 14 bases between. The CDR3 spells CASVRDTGSYNEQFF. CDR3 DNA sequence: TGCGCCAGCGTTCGGGATACGGGCTCCTACAATGAGCAGTTCTTC.